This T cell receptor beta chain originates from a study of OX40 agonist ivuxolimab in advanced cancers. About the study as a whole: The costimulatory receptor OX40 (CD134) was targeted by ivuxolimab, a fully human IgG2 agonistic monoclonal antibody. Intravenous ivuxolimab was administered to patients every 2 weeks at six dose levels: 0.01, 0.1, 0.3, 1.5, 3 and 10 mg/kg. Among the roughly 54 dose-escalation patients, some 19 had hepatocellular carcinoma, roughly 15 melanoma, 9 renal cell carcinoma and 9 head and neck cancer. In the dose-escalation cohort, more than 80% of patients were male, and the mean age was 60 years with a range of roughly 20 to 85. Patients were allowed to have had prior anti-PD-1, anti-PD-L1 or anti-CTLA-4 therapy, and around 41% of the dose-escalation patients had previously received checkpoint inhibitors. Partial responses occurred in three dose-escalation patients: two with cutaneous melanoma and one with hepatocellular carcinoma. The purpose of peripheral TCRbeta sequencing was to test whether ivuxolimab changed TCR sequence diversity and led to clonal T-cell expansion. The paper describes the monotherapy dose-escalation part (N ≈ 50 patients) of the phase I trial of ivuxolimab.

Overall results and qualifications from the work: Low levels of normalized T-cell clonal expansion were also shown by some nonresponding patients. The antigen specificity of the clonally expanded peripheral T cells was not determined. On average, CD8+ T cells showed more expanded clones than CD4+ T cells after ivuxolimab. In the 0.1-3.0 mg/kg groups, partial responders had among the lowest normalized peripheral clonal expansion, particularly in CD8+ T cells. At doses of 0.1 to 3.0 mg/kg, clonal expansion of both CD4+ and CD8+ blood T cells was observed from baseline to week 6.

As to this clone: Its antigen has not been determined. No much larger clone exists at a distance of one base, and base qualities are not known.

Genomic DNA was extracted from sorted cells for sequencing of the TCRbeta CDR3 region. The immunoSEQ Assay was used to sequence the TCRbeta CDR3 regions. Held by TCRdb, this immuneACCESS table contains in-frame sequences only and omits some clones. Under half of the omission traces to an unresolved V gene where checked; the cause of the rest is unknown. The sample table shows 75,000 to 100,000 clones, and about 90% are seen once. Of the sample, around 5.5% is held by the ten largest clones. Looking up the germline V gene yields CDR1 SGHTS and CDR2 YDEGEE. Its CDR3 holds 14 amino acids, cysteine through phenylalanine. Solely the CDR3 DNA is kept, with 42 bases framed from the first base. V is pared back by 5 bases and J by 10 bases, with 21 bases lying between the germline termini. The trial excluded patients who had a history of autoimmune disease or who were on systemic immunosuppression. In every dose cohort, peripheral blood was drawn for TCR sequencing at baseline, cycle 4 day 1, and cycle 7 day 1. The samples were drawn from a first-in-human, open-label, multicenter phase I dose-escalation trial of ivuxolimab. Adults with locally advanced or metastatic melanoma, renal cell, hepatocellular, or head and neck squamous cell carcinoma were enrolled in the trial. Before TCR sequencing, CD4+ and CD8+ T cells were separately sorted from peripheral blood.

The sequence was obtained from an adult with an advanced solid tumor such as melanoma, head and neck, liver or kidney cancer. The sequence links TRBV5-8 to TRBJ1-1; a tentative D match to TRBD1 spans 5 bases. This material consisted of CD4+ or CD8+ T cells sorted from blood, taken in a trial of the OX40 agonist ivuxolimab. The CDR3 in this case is CASSPLSSTAGAFF. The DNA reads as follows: TGTGCCAGCAGTCCACTTTCCTCGACAGCCGGAGCTTTCTTT. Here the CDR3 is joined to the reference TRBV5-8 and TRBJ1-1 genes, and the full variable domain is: EAGVTQSPTHLIKTRGQQATLRCSPISGHTSVYWYQQALGLGLQFLLWYDEGEERNRGNFPPRFSGRQFPNYSSELNVNALELEDSALYLCASSPLSSTAGAFFGQGTRLTVV.